The clone carrying this TCR beta chain was seen a few times. The antigen is undetermined. Markers CD45RO/CCR7/CD25/CD127/CD95/CD27 served to sort CD4+ naive, central memory, regulatory and stem cell-like memory cells. Sequenced material consisted of expressed TCRB transcripts (all of the isolated RNA was reverse transcribed). Only in-frame clones appear in the TCRdb table, and some are missing; sequencing was by immunoSEQ multiplex PCR. The sample has 680,000 or so clones; around an eighth are singletons. This entry comes from a study of beta chain features in type 1 diabetes. General study results and limits: The naive, central memory and Treg TCRB repertoires looked more alike in patients than they did in healthy donors. Within each of all four CD4+ subsets, Type 1 diabetes patients had TCRB CDR3s that were moderately but significantly shorter.

This receptor was identified in a man aged 18 to 29 with type 1 diabetes. Sequenced material: naive CD4+ T cells from blood.

CDR3 sequence: CASSRGQAKGISGNTIYF. The CDR3 DNA sequence: TGCGCCAGCAGCCGCGGACAGGCGAAGGGAATCTCTGGAAACACCATATATTTT. The rearrangement links TRBV4-1 to TRBJ1-3; 7 bases agree with TRBD1. This CDR3 spans 18 amino acids. Germline assignment: CDR1 MGHRA and CDR2 YSYEKL. The V gene end was trimmed by 4 bases and the J gene end by 0 bases; junction bases not matched to a gene: 12.